The source of this T cell receptor (beta chain) is a study of T cell changes during pregnancy in multiple sclerosis. Sequencing used immunoSEQ multiplex PCR; TCRdb keeps in-frame clones, though not all of them. The sample records about 93,000 clones, 80% to 95% being singletons. Trimming removed 2 bases from V and 5 bases from J, with 13 bases in between. The CDR3 spans 15 residues. Looked up from germline, CDR1 is SGHRS and CDR2 is YFSETQ. This chain connects TRBV5-1 to TRBJ2-2; TRBD1 might be the D (5 bases). The sequenced sample was peripheral blood, obtained after pregnancy. The source of this sequence is a female donor with multiple sclerosis, enrolled in a pregnancy study. The CDR3 DNA sequence: TGCGCCAGCAGCTTTCAGGGCCTGGGGACCGGGGAGCTGTTTTTT. This codes for CASSFQGLGTGELFF. Full variable domain (rest looked up from reference TRBV5-1 and TRBJ2-2): KAGVTQTPRYLIKTRGQQVTLSCSPISGHRSVSWYQQTPGQGLQFLFEYFSETQRNKGNFPGRFSGRQFSNSRSEMNVSTLELGDSALYLCASSFQGLGTGELFFGEGSRLTVL.